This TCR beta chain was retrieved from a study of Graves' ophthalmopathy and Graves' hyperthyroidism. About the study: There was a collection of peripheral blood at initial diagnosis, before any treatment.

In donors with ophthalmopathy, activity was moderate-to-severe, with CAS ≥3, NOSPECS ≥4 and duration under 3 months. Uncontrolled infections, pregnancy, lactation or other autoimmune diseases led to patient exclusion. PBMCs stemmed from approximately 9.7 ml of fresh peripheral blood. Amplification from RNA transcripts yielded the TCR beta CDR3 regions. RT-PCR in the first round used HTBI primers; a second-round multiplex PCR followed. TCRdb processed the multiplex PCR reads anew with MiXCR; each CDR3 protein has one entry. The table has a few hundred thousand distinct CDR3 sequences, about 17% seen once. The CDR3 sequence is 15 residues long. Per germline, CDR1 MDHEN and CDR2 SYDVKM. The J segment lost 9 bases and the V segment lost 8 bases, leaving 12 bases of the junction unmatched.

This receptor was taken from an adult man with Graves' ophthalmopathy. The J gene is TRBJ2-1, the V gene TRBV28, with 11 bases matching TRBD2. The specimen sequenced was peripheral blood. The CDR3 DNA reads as TGTGCCAGCTCCATAGTAGCGGGAGGGGATATTGAGCAGTTCTTC. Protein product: CASSIVAGGDIEQFF.